The 32 T cell receptor beta chains below all came from one sample that was sequenced in a study of a mutant IDH1 vaccine in newly diagnosed glioma. Clones were read by immunoSEQ multiplex PCR, and TCRdb kept only the in-frame ones, dropping some. The sample includes around 37,000 clones, 75% to 85% of them seen just once. Described time point: baseline, week 1 (first vaccination visit). Indicated treatment: pre-vaccination baseline after standard-of-care therapy. Sequencing used PBMCs, obtained from a glioma patient treated with radiotherapy, temozolomide or both. The receptors originated from a man aged 35-49 years with glioma. Some clones in this sample may be carry-over from other donors' samples.

This chain uses TRBV4-1 with TRBJ1-3, with D maybe TRBD1 (5 bases). Germline V gene data show CDR1 as MGHRA and CDR2 as YSYEKL. The CDR3 covers 14 residues. V dropped 6 bases and J dropped 4 bases, with 13 bases sitting between them. For the CDR3, the DNA is TGCGCCAGCAGGGAAGGGGCAGGGGGAAACACCATATATTTT. Translated: CASREGAGGNTIYF.

This chain joins TRBV2 and TRBJ1-5, with D possibly matching TRBD1 (6 bases). Looked up from germline, CDR1 is SNHLY and CDR2 is FYNNEI. CDR3 size: 13 residues. V was clipped by 7 bases and J by 6 bases, with 13 bases between them. The CDR3 reads CASNGGGRQPQHF. Here the CDR3 DNA reads TGTGCCAGCAACGGAGGGGGACGTCAGCCCCAGCATTTT. The full variable domain, completed using reference TRBV2 and TRBJ1-5, is EPEVTQTPSHQVTQMGQEVILRCVPISNHLYFYWYRQILGQKVEFLVSFYNNEISEKSEIFDDQFSVERPDGSNFTLKIRSTKLEDSAMYFCASNGGGRQPQHFGDGTRLSIL.

Points on this clone: The sample holds other DNA sequences that translate to the same CDR3. This chain uses TRBV19 with TRBJ1-1, with D perhaps matching TRBD1 (5 bases). This CDR3 is built from 13 residues. V dropped 1 base and J dropped 4 bases, with 7 bases sitting between them. CDR1 and CDR2 (germline): LNHDA, SQIVND (reference sequence). CDR3: CASSIVRGTEAFF. As DNA, the CDR3 is TGTGCCAGTAGTATAGTTAGGGGCACTGAAGCTTTCTTT.

This chain links TRBV4-1 with TRBJ2-7, with D possibly matching TRBD2 (7 bases). Between the trimmed V and J ends, which lost 3 bases and 4 bases, there was a span of 25 bases. The CDR3 extends over 18 amino acids. Germline CDR1 and CDR2: MGHRA and YSYEKL. The CDR3 DNA reads TGCGCCAGCAGCCATAGGGGGAACGGGGGGCCTAACACTTACGAGCAGTACTTC. It specifies CASSHRGNGGPNTYEQYF.

This clone has more than one count but fewer than ten. The rearrangement joins TRBV6-6 to TRBJ2-7; 9 bases are shared with TRBD2. Germline V gene data show CDR1 as MNHNY and CDR2 as SVGAGI (reference sequence). The V gene end was trimmed by 0 bases and the J gene end by 3 bases; junction bases not matched to a gene: 3. CDR3 size: 15 residues. CDR3 protein: CASSYSSGGSYEQYF. CDR3 bases: TGTGCCAGCAGTTACTCTAGCGGGGGAAGCTACGAGCAGTACTTC.

V gene TRBV18 combines with J gene TRBJ1-6; a weak D match, TRBD1 (6 bases). CDR1 KGHSH and CDR2 LQKENI come from the germline V gene. The CDR3 loop spans 15 amino acids. Trimming removed 5 bases from V and 7 bases from J, with 15 bases in between. As DNA, the CDR3 is TGTGCCAGCTCATCGAGGACAGACCCCAATTCACCCCTCCACTTT. It yields the protein CASSSRTDPNSPLHF.

V and J are TRBV5-1 and TRBJ2-5, with D possibly matching TRBD2 (7 bases). With 4 bases removed from V and 6 bases from J, the gap between germline ends came to 19 bases. The length of the CDR3 is 15 residues. Germline CDR1 SGHRS, CDR2 YFSETQ. CDR3 residues: CASSREGGGVKTQYF. CDR3 sequence (DNA): TGCGCCAGCAGCAGGGAGGGGGGGGGCGTGAAGACCCAGTACTTC.

This clone was seen just once. The chain uses TRBV30 and TRBJ1-3, with 8 bases identical to TRBD1. Germline V lookup: CDR1 GTSNPN, CDR2 SVGIG (reference sequence). CDR3 size: 14 residues. J was trimmed by 1 base and V by 3 bases; bases with no gene match: 2. The CDR3, as DNA: TGTGCCTGGAGAGACAGGGGTTCTGGAAACACCATATATTTT. It translates to CAWRDRGSGNTIYF.

This clone was found once. The chain uses TRBV4-1 and TRBJ2-1; no definite D call. This CDR3 has 17 residues. Trimming removed 1 base at V and 4 bases at J, with 17 bases between. The germline V gene encodes CDR1 MGHRA and CDR2 YSYEKL. The chain's CDR3 is CASSQVDLGMGYNEQFF. Written as DNA, the CDR3 is TGCGCCAGCAGCCAAGTCGACTTAGGTATGGGATACAATGAGCAGTTCTTC.

The rearrangement links TRBV4-2 to TRBJ1-5; no reliable D call. Germline loops: CDR1 LGHNA, CDR2 YNFKEQ. The length of the CDR3 is 15 residues. V lost 0 bases and J 7 bases, leaving 13 bases between the germline ends. As DNA, the CDR3 is TGTGCCAGCAGCCAAGAGGGAATAACTTCCCAGCCCCAGCATTTT. This gives the protein CASSQEGITSQPQHF.

This clone came up once. J is TRBJ2-6 and V is TRBV21-1; no DNA check was done on the table's D call, TRBD1. TRBV21-1 is given as a pseudogene. The CDR3 is 17 amino acids. The CDR3 reads CASSISTGFSGANVLTF. CDR3 in DNA: TGTGCCAGCAGCATATCGACAGGCTTCTCTGGGGCCAACGTCCTGACTTTC.

The gene calls are TRBV20-1 and TRBJ2-5; D is tentatively TRBD1 or TRBD2 (5 bases each). The germline V gene encodes CDR1 DFQATT and CDR2 SNEGSKA (reference sequence). This CDR3 has 11 residues. Trimming cost V 5 bases and J 5 bases, with 9 bases left between them. CDR3 loop: CSASGTETQYF. In nucleotides, the CDR3 is TGCAGTGCTTCAGGGACCGAGACCCAGTACTTC.

The chain links TRBV13 to TRBJ1-4; 9 bases agree with TRBD1. The junction had 4 bases not matched to a gene; V was cut back by 3 bases and J by 5 bases. Germline V lookup: CDR1 PRHDT, CDR2 FYEKMQ (reference sequence). The CDR3 covers 15 residues. The chain's CDR3 is CASSFGQGRNEKLFF. Here the CDR3 DNA reads TGTGCCAGCAGCTTTGGACAGGGGCGAAATGAAAAACTGTTTTTT. Using reference TRBV13 and TRBJ1-4 for the parts outside the CDR3, the full variable domain is AAGVIQSPRHLIKEKRETATLKCYPIPRHDTVYWYQQGPGQDPQFLISFYEKMQSDKGSIPDRFSAQQFSDYHSELNMSSLELGDSALYFCASSFGQGRNEKLFFGSGTQLSVL.

This clone was seen a handful of times. The chain uses TRBV19 and TRBJ1-1; TRBD1 is a possible D gene (6 bases). Germline V gene sequence: CDR1 LNHDA, CDR2 SQIVND (reference sequence). The CDR3 contains 15 residues. V was cut by 3 bases and J by 8 bases, with 19 bases left in between. CDR3: CASSISGGGDREAFF. The CDR3 region has the DNA TGTGCCAGTAGTATTTCGGGGGGGGGAGACAGGGAAGCTTTCTTT.

The gene calls are TRBV5-1 and TRBJ2-7; TRBD2 matches 10 bases. Trimming at V came to 4 bases and at J to 0 bases, leaving 7 bases not matched to a gene. The CDR3 runs 16 residues. CDR1 and CDR2 (germline): SGHRS, YFSETQ. In DNA form, the CDR3 reads TGCGCCAGCAGCAGATCTAGCGGGGGAAGCTCCTACGAGCAGTACTTC. Translation: CASSRSSGGSSYEQYF.

V is TRBV7-8 and J is TRBJ1-6; D remains ambiguous. Trimming shortened V by 5 bases and J by 10 bases, and 15 bases separated the two germline ends. CDR3 length equals 14 residues. Germline CDR1 and CDR2: SGHVS and FQNEAQ. The CDR3 sequence is CASSPSRVGSPLHF. As DNA, the CDR3 is TGTGCCAGCAGCCCTAGCCGGGTTGGATCACCCCTCCACTTT. The whole variable domain, remainder taken from reference TRBV7-8 and TRBJ1-6, is GAGVSQSPRYKVAKRGQDVALRCDPISGHVSLFWYQQALGQGPEFLTYFQNEAQLDKSGLPSDRFFAERPEGSVSTLKIQRTQQEDSAVYLCASSPSRVGSPLHFGNGTRLTVT.

J is TRBJ1-4 and V is TRBV2, with D perhaps TRBD1 (6 bases). Germline V gene lookup returns CDR1 SNHLY and CDR2 FYNNEI. The CDR3 contains 13 residues. The V gene lost 8 bases and the J gene lost 7 bases, with 14 bases spanning the gap. The CDR3 is CASQGLKGEKLFF. The DNA of the CDR3 is TGTGCCAGCCAGGGGCTAAAGGGTGAAAAACTGTTTTTT.

This rearrangement joins TRBV6-1 to TRBJ2-1; the D is unclear. Germline assignment: CDR1 MNHNS and CDR2 SASEGT. Deletions cut 3 bases from V and 3 bases from J, with 9 bases between. The CDR3 is made up of 14 amino acids. The CDR3 here is CASSEGRSYNEQFF. In DNA, the CDR3 is TGTGCCAGCAGTGAGGGCAGGAGCTACAATGAGCAGTTCTTC.

This chain links TRBV9 with TRBJ1-5, with D unresolved. CDR3 length: 15 amino acids. Germline CDR1 reads SGDLS; CDR2 reads YYNGEE. Trimming removed 3 bases at V and 5 bases at J, with 15 bases between. The CDR3 bases are TGTGCCAGCAGCGAGGCTCCCGCGGGAGATCAGCCCCAGCATTTT. Translating it yields CASSEAPAGDQPQHF.

The chain recombines TRBV19 with TRBJ1-5; D unresolved. V was shortened by 6 bases and J by 1 base, with 10 bases between the two germline ends. CDR3 length: 14 amino acids. Germline CDR1 and CDR2: LNHDA and SQIVND (reference sequence). CDR3 region: CASRGRESNQPQHF. DNA of the CDR3: TGTGCCAGTAGGGGGAGAGAGAGCAATCAGCCCCAGCATTTT.

This sequence joins TRBV10-3 and TRBJ2-2; a weak D match, TRBD2 (5 bases). V dropped 10 bases and J dropped 7 bases, with 13 bases sitting between them. The germline gives CDR1 ENHRY, CDR2 SYGVKD. The CDR3 is 12 amino acids. CDR3 coding DNA: TGTGCCACTCAGCGGCCATTCGGGGAGCTGTTTTTT. It translates to CATQRPFGELFF.

The chain links TRBV9 to TRBJ2-7, with D perhaps matching TRBD2 (6 bases). The CDR3 consists of 13 residues. V was pared by 0 bases and J by 7 bases, with 11 bases between. Germline CDR1 reads SGDLS; CDR2 reads YYNGEE. CDR3 sequence: CASSVAAGTEQYF. The CDR3 DNA follows: TGTGCCAGCAGCGTAGCTGCGGGGACGGAGCAGTACTTC.

The genes are TRBV5-4 and TRBJ1-3, with no clear D. Germline V CDR1 and CDR2: SGHNT, YYREEE (reference sequence). The CDR3 runs 15 residues. Trimming removed 4 bases at V and 4 bases at J, with 15 bases between. The CDR3: CASSPELGRGNTIYF. The CDR3 DNA sequence: TGTGCCAGCAGCCCCGAGCTAGGTCGGGGAAACACCATATATTTT.

This chain connects TRBV29-1 to TRBJ2-5, with a tentative D call TRBD1 (7 bases). Per germline, CDR1 SQVTM and CDR2 ANQGSEA. V lost 8 bases to trimming and J lost 4 bases, with 20 bases between them. CDR3 size: 14 residues. The CDR3 DNA sequence: TGCAGCCTCCGAGGGGGCAAGGAGGGAGAGACCCAGTACTTC. This gives the protein CSLRGGKEGETQYF.

This clone turned up a few times. Other DNA sequences in this sample translate to the same CDR3. This chain joins TRBV20-1 and TRBJ2-7; no clear D gene. Deletions cut 1 base from V and 2 bases from J, with 3 bases between. Germline loops: CDR1 DFQATT, CDR2 SNEGSKA (reference sequence). The length of the CDR3 is 11 residues. CDR3 sequence reads: CSARGPYEQYF. CDR3 DNA sequence: TGCAGTGCTAGAGGACCCTACGAGCAGTACTTC.

Comment on this clone: Other nucleotide sequences in the sample specify the same CDR3. The chain links TRBV7-2 to TRBJ1-2; possible D gene TRBD1, 6 bases. The CDR3 is made up of 13 amino acids. CDR1 SGHTA and CDR2 FQGNSA come from the germline V gene. The V and J ends lost 5 bases and 1 base respectively, with 8 bases between them. CDR3: CASSPRGNYGYTF. CDR3 coding DNA: TGTGCCAGCAGCCCCAGGGGTAACTATGGCTACACCTTC.

J is TRBJ1-3 and V is TRBV11-2, with D unresolved. There are 15 residues in the CDR3. Germline V lookup: CDR1 SGHAT, CDR2 FQNNGV. The V end was cut by 5 bases, the J end by 2 bases, with 13 bases between. The CDR3 region is CASSDIRGTGNTIYF. Written as DNA, the CDR3 is TGTGCCAGCAGCGACATCCGGGGTACTGGAAACACCATATATTTT.

In this sample, this clone turned up a few times. The chain joins TRBV7-9 to TRBJ1-2; D gene ambiguous. Per germline, CDR1 SEHNR and CDR2 FQNEAQ (reference sequence). V was cut by 2 bases and J by 6 bases, with 19 bases left in between. The CDR3 has 16 amino acids. The CDR3 DNA reads as TGTGCCAGCAGCTTACTTTCTGCCGCGCCTATGGATGGCTACACCTTC. This sequence encodes CASSLLSAAPMDGYTF.

The chain couples TRBV6-1 to TRBJ1-1; D is possibly TRBD1 (5 bases). There are 13 residues in the CDR3. Between the trimmed V and J ends, which lost 0 bases and 5 bases, there was a span of 7 bases. Germline lookup yields CDR1 MNHNS and CDR2 SASEGT. As DNA, the CDR3 is TGTGCCAGCAGTGAAGCTGGGGGGACTGAAGCTTTCTTT. It codes for CASSEAGGTEAFF.

This clone was seen just once. The rearrangement uses TRBV27 and TRBJ2-3, with D possibly being TRBD1 (5 bases). The CDR3 is 13 residues long. V was cut by 3 bases and J by 6 bases, with 10 bases left in between. Germline V gene sequence: CDR1 MNHEY, CDR2 SMNVEV (reference sequence). The CDR3 nucleotides read TGTGCCAGCAGTTTCAGGGAAGGGGATACGCAGTATTTT. Residues: CASSFREGDTQYF.

By share of the sample, this clone is medium-sized. The chain recombines TRBV7-9 with TRBJ1-4; 7 bases agree with TRBD1. The CDR3 extends over 15 amino acids. Germline V gene lookup returns CDR1 SEHNR and CDR2 FQNEAQ (reference sequence). After removal of 5 bases from V and 0 bases from J, the junction contained 3 bases not matched to a gene. CDR3: CASSPRGPTNEKLFF. The CDR3 DNA is TGTGCCAGCAGCCCAAGGGGGCCAACTAATGAAAAACTGTTTTTT.

V and J are TRBV7-9 and TRBJ2-5, with D possibly TRBD1 on 5 matching bases. This CDR3 comprises 14 residues. Germline assignment: CDR1 SEHNR and CDR2 FQNEAQ (reference sequence). V was shortened by 2 bases and J by 0 bases, with 7 bases between the two germline ends. As DNA, the CDR3 is TGTGCCAGCAGCTTAAGACAGAACCAAGAGACCCAGTACTTC. Its translation: CASSLRQNQETQYF.